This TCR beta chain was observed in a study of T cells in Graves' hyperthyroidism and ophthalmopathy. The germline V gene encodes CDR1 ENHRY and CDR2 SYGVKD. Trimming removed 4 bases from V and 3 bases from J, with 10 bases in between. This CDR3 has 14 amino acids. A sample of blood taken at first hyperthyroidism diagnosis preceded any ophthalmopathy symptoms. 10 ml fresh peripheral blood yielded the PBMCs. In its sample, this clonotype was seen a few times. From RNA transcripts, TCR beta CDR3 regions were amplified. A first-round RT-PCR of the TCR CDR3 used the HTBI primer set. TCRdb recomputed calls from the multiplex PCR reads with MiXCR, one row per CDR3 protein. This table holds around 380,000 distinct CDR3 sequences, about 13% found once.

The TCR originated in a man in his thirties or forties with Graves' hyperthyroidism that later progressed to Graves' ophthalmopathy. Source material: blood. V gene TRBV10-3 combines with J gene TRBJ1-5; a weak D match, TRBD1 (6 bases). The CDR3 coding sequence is TGTGCCATCAGTGGGGGACAAGACAATCAGCCCCAGCATTTT. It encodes CAISGGQDNQPQHF.